A selection of T cell receptor beta chains follows, all from one sample in a study of siplizumab effects on memory and regulatory T cells. Profiling relied on immunoSEQ multiplex PCR, and the TCRdb table lists in-frame clones only, not all of them. The top ten hold less than 0.035% of the sample, which has some 100,000 clones, 96% seen once. Sequencing used naive CD4+ T cells sorted from blood. These receptors were taken from a human donor in good health. Each CDR3 is given with its conserved first and last residue. A D gene is named only where the DNA matches it firmly. Only part of the rows carry a size: once, few, many, or a class if the clone is expanded.

d_call j_call v_call clone_size cdr3_nt cdr3_aa
- TRBJ2-7 TRBV4-2 - TGTGCCAGCAGCCAAGAGTCCGGTCTATCCTACGAGCAGTACTTC CASSQESGLSYEQYF
- TRBJ2-3 TRBV18 - TGTGCCAGCTCGCCCCCAGCGGGTCGGTCAGATACGCAGTATTTT CASSPPAGRSDTQYF
- TRBJ2-7 TRBV6-5 once TGTGCCAGCAGTAGTGCAAGCTACGAGCAGTACTTC CASSSASYEQYF
- TRBJ1-2 TRBV18 - TGTGCCAGCTCACAAGGGGCTGGTGGCTACACCTTC CASSQGAGGYTF
- TRBJ1-1 TRBV5-1 - TGCGCCAGCAGCTCCCTCATGAACACTGAAGCTTTCTTT CASSSLMNTEAFF
- TRBJ1-4 TRBV6-5 - TGTGCCAGCAGCTCAGTCCGGAGCCATGAAAAACTGTTTTTT CASSSVRSHEKLFF
- TRBJ1-2 TRBV11-2 - TGTGCCAGCAGCTTAGGAGGGGACTATGGCTACACCTTC CASSLGGDYGYTF
TRBD1 TRBJ2-5 TRBV7-9 - TGTGCCAGCAGCTTACCAGGACAGGGCCTGCAGACCCAGTACTTC CASSLPGQGLQTQYF
- TRBJ1-3 TRBV7-8 - TGTGCCAGCACCACCTGGCCAGGCAATACTGGAAACACCATATATTTT CASTTWPGNTGNTIYF
TRBD2 TRBJ2-3 TRBV5-4 - TGTGCCAGCAGGCTAGCGGGGGGGAACACAGATACGCAGTATTTT CASRLAGGNTDTQYF
- TRBJ1-5 TRBV2 - TGTGCCAGCAGTGAAGAATCAGGGTCTCAGCCCCAGCATTTT CASSEESGSQPQHF
- TRBJ2-5 TRBV25-1 - TGTGCCAGCAGTCCCCCCCGGGGGGCAGGGGAGACCCAGTACTTC CASSPPRGAGETQYF
- TRBJ1-1 TRBV6-1 once TGTGCCAGCAGTGGCTTAAGGAACACTGAAGCTTTCTTT CASSGLRNTEAFF
TRBD2 TRBJ2-3 TRBV5-4 once TGTGCCAGCAGCCAGGGACTAGCGGGGATTGGTGTGGATACGCAGTATTTT CASSQGLAGIGVDTQYF
TRBD1 TRBJ1-2 TRBV19 - TGTGCCGCAGCCCCCCCCGGACAGGGGAACTATGGCTACACCTTC CAAAPPGQGNYGYTF
- TRBJ1-2 TRBV27 - TGTGCCAGCACAGGGGATTATCGCGGCTACACCTTC CASTGDYRGYTF
- TRBJ2-2 TRBV5-6 - TGTGCCAGCAGCTTGGCTAGCGTGGACACCGGGGAGCTGTTTTTT CASSLASVDTGELFF
TRBD1 TRBJ2-7 TRBV7-9 - TGTGCCAGCAGCAAAACAGGACAGGATAGGTCCTACGAGCAGTACTTC CASSKTGQDRSYEQYF
TRBD2 TRBJ2-5 TRBV7-2 once TGTGCCAGCAGCCCAGCGGGGGGGAAAGAGACCCAGTACTTC CASSPAGGKETQYF
- TRBJ2-7 TRBV18 - TGTGCCAGCTCACTCCCCGGGACAAATTACGAGCAGTACTTC CASSLPGTNYEQYF
TRBD2 TRBJ2-1 TRBV9 - TGTGCCAGCAGCGTAGTGGCGTCTAGCGGGGGGGCTGGGTCCTACAATGAGCAGTTCTTC CASSVVASSGGAGSYNEQFF
- TRBJ1-2 TRBV5-5 - TGTGCCAGCAGCTCGGGTGGAACAGGGAACTATGGCTACACCTTC CASSSGGTGNYGYTF
- TRBJ2-7 TRBV11-1 - TGTGCCAGCAGCTTGGGCGTGTGGGGGGCAACCTCCTACGAGCAGTACTTC CASSLGVWGATSYEQYF
TRBD2 TRBJ2-3 TRBV6-1 - TGTGCCAGCAGTGAAACTAGCGGGGGAACAGATACGCAGTATTTT CASSETSGGTDTQYF
TRBD1 TRBJ2-3 TRBV18 - TGTGCCAGCTCACCACCGGGACAGGGGGCTGTAGATACGCAGTATTTT CASSPPGQGAVDTQYF
- TRBJ1-2 TRBV7-2 - TGTGCCAGCCCCGGGACGTTGGAAGTGGGCTACACCTTC CASPGTLEVGYTF
TRBD1 TRBJ2-7 TRBV5-4 - TGTGCCAGCAGCGGGGGACAGGATCTATTGTACGAGCAGTACTTC CASSGGQDLLYEQYF
- TRBJ2-7 TRBV19 - TGTGCCAGTAGTAACATAAGAGACTCGCCCGAGCAGTACTTC CASSNIRDSPEQYF
- TRBJ2-2 TRBV7-2 once TGTGCCAGCAGCTTATTTGCGACAGCGAACACCGGGGAGCTGTTTTTT CASSLFATANTGELFF
- TRBJ1-5 TRBV19 - TGTGCCAGTACCTATTGGGGGGCAGGTCAGCCCCAGCATTTT CASTYWGAGQPQHF
- TRBJ1-2 TRBV20-1 - TGCAGTGCTCGTAGGGGGGAGGGCTACACCTTC CSARRGEGYTF
TRBD1 TRBJ1-1 TRBV5-1 - TGCGCCAGCAGCGAACCTACAGGGGGCCTCACTGAAGCTTTCTTT CASSEPTGGLTEAFF
TRBD1 TRBJ2-5 TRBV9 - TGTGCCAGCAGCACCCCACCTAGACAGGGTTTGAAGGAGGCGGAGACCCAGTACTTC CASSTPPRQGLKEAETQYF
TRBD2 TRBJ2-3 TRBV7-6 - TGTGCCAGCAGCTTACCCCCCGGGGGTAGCGGGGGCACAGATACGCAGTATTTT CASSLPPGGSGGTDTQYF
- TRBJ1-4 TRBV2 once TGTGCCAGCATAAGGCAGACTAATGAAAAACTGTTTTTT CASIRQTNEKLFF
- TRBJ1-2 TRBV7-2 - TGTGCCAGCAGGCGGGCAGGAGGCCTCCATGGCTACACCTTC CASRRAGGLHGYTF
TRBD2 TRBJ2-5 TRBV7-9 - TGTGCCAGCAGCCCGACTAGCGGGGGACTAGAGACCCAGTACTTC CASSPTSGGLETQYF
- TRBJ2-3 TRBV7-9 - TGTGCCAGCAGCCGTGGATGGGATACGCAGTATTTT CASSRGWDTQYF
- TRBJ1-4 TRBV7-2 - TGTGCCAGCAGCTCCCAGGGGTTAGAAAAACTGTTTTTT CASSSQGLEKLFF
- TRBJ1-6 TRBV6-6 - TGTGCCAGCAGTTACTATCCGGGTTCTAATTCACCCCTCCACTTT CASSYYPGSNSPLHF
- TRBJ1-6 TRBV10-1 - TGCGCCAGCAGTGAATATAGTAATTCACCCCTCCACTTT CASSEYSNSPLHF
- TRBJ1-3 TRBV23-1 - TGCGCCAGCAGTCAATCCCGGGAAGGCTTCTCTGGAAACACCATATATTTT CASSQSREGFSGNTIYF